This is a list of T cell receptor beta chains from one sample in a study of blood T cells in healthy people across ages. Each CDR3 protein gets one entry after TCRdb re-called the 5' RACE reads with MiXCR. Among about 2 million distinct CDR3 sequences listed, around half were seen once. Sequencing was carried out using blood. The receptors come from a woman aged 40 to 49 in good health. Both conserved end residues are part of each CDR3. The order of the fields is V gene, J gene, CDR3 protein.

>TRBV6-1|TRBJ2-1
CASSKQRNEQFF
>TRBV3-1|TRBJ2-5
CASSRMTTDRQQETQYF
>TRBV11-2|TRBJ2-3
CASSFKFRSTDTQYF
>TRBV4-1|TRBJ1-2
CASSQDRGAANYGYTF
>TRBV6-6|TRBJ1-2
CASSPSLTGTYGYTF
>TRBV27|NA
CASSLGQGVVYEQYF
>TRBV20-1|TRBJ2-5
CSASLDLPQETQYF
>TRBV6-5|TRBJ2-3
CASSQTSGGIDTQYF
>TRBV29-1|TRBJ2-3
CSVQGATDTQYF
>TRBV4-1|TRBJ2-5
CASSQDLLASGADRETQYF
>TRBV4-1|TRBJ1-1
CASSHRTVGGTEAFF
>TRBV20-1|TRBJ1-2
CSAPQQGRNYGYTF
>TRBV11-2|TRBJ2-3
CASSLEPLGDTQYF
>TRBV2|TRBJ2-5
CASRLAGAPQETQYF
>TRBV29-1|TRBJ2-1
CSLNPRGGNNNEQFF
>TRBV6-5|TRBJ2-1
CASSAGASSYNEQFF
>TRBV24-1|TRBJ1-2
CATSETGTGNGYTF
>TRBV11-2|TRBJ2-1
CATLRGPSLTYNEQFF
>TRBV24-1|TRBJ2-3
CATRESASTDTQYF
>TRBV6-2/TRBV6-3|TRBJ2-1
CASSSTGTNEQFF
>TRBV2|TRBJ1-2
CASSLKQGVDGYTF
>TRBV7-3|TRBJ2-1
CASSLGGTGGDEQFF
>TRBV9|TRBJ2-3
CASSVGGRSTDTQYF
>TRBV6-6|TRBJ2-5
CASSYEEGTPSGQYF
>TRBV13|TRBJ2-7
CASSLGYHLEQYF